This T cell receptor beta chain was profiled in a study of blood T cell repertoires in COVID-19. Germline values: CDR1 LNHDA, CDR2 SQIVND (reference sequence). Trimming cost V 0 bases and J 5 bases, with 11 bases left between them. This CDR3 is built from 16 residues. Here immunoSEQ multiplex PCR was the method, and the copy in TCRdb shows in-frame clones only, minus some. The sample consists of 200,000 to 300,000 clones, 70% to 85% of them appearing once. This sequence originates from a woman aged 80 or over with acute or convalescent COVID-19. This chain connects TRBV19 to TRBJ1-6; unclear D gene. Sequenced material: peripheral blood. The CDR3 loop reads CASSIDLASDNSPLHF. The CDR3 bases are TGTGCCAGTAGTATAGATTTGGCCAGTGATAATTCACCCCTCCACTTT.